This TCR beta chain was identified during a study of T-cell reconstitution after alpha-beta-depleted transplantation in children. Germline V CDR1 and CDR2: SGHAT, FQNNGV. V was pared by 5 bases and J by 3 bases, with 10 bases between. The CDR3 extends over 14 amino acids. A TCRbeta library incorporating unique molecular identifiers was prepared. Each CDR3 protein gets one entry after TCRdb re-called the PCR reads with MiXCR. The data hold under 250,000 distinct CDR3 sequences, with 20% to 30% observed a single time. The sequence was obtained from a female patient aged 2-10 years who had a stem cell transplant for congenital amegakaryocytic thrombocytopenia, so the T cells may come from the graft donor. The chain combines TRBV11-2 with TRBJ1-4, with a possible D match to TRBD1 (5 bases). Source: PBMCs, mostly from graft donor cells, taken 360 days after TCRalphabeta/CD19-depleted stem cell transplant. CDR3 nucleotide sequence: TGTGCCAGCAGCCCCGGGACGCCTAATGAAAAACTGTTTTTT. Translating gives CASSPGTPNEKLFF.